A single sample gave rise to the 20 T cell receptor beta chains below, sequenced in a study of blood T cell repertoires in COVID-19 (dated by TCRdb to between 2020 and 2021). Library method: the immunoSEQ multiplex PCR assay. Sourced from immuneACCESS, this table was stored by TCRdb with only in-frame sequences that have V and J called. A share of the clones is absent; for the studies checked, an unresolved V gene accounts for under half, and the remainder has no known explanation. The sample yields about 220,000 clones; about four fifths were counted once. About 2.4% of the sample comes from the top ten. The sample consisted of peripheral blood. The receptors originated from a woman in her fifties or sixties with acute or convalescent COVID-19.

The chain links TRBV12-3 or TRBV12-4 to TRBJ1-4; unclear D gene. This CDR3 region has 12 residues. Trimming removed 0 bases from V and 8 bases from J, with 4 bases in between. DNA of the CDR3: TGTGCCAGCAGTTTAGCGCGGGAAAAACTGTTTTTT. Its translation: CASSLAREKLFF.

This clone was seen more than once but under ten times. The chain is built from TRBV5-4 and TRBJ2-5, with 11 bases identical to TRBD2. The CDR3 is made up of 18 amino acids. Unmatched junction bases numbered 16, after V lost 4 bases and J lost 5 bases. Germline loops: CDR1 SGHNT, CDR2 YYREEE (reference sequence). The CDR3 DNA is TGTGCCAGCAGCCGCGGGGTCGGGCTAGCGGGGGGTGGGGAGACCCAGTACTTC. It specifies CASSRGVGLAGGGETQYF.

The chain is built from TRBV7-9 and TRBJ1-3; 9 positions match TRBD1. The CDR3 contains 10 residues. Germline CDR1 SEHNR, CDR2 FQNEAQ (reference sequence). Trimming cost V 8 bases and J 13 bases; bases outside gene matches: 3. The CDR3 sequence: CASDDRGIYF. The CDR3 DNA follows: TGTGCCAGCGATGACAGGGGGATATATTTT.

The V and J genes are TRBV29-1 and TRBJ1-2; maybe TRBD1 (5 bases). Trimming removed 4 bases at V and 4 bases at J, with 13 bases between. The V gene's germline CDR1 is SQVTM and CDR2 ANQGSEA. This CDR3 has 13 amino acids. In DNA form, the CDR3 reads TGCAGCGTTGGAATCACAGGTGCCTATGGCTACACCTTC. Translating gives CSVGITGAYGYTF.

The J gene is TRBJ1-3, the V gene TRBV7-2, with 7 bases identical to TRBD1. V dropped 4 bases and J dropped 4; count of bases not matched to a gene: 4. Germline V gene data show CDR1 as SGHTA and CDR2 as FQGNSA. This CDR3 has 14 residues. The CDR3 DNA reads TGTGCCAGCAGCTCGGGACAGCTCGGAAACACCATATATTTT. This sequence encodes CASSSGQLGNTIYF.

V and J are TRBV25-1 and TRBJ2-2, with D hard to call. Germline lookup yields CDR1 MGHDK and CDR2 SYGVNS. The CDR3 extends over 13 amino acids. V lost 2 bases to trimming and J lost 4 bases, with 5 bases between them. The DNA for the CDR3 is TGTGCCAGCAGTGAACAGGCCACCGGGGAGCTGTTTTTT. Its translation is CASSEQATGELFF. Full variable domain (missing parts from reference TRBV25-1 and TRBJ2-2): EADIYQTPRYLVIGTGKKITLECSQTMGHDKMYWYQQDPGMELHLIHYSYGVNSTEKGDLSSESTVSRIRTEHFPLTLESARPSHTSQYLCASSEQATGELFFGEGSRLTVL.

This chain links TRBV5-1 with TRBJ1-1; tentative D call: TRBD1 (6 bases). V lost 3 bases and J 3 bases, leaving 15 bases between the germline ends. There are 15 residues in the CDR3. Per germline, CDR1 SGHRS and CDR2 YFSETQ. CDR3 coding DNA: TGCGCCAGCAGCTCTCTACAGGGTGGGGACACTGAAGCTTTCTTT. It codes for CASSSLQGGDTEAFF.

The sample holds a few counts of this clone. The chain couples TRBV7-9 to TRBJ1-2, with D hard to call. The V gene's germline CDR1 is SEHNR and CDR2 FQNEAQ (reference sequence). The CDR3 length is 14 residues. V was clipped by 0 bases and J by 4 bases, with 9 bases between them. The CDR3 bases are TGTGCCAGCAGCTTAGCGGCCCGGGGCTATGGCTACACCTTC. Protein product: CASSLAARGYGYTF.

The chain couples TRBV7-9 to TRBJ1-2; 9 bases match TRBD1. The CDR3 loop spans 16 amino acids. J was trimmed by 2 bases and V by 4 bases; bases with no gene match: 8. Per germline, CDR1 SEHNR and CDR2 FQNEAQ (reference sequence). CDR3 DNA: TGTGCCAGCAGCTCACCTCCGGGACAGGGAAACTATGGCTACACCTTC. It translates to CASSSPPGQGNYGYTF.

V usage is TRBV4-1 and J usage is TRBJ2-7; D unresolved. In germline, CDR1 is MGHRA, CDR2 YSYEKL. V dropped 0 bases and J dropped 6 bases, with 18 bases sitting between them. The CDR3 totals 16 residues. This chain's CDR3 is CASSQDRVGPEGEQYF. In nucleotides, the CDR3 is TGCGCCAGCAGCCAAGATCGGGTAGGCCCCGAAGGCGAGCAGTACTTC.

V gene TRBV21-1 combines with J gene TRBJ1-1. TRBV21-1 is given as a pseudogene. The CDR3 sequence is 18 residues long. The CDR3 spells CASSKEAPIRAGNTEAFF. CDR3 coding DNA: TGTGCCAGCAGCAAAGAAGCCCCCATTCGGGCGGGGAACACTGAAGCTTTCTTT.

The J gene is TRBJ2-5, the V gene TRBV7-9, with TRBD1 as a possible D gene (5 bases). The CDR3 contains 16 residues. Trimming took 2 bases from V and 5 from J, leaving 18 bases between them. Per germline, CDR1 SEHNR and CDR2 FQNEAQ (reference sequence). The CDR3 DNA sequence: TGTGCCAGCAGCTTATCCGGCCAGGGAAGATGGGAGACCCAGTACTTC. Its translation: CASSLSGQGRWETQYF. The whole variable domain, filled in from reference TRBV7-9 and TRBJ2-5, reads DTGVSQNPRHKITKRGQNVTFRCDPISEHNRLYWYRQTLGQGPEFLTYFQNEAQLEKSRLLSDRFSAERPKGSFSTLEIQRTEQGDSAMYLCASSLSGQGRWETQYFGPGTRLLVL.

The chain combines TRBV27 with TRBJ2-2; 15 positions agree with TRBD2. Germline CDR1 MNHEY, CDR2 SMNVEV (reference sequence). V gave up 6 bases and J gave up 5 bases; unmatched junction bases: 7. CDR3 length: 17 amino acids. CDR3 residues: CASSRGLAGGRTGELFF. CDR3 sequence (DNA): TGTGCCAGCAGCCGGGGACTAGCGGGGGGAAGGACCGGGGAGCTGTTTTTT.

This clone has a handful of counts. CDR3: CASSPDRDFGYTF. In nucleotides, the CDR3 is TGTGCCAGCAGCCCGGACAGGGATTTTGGCTACACCTTC. The J gene is TRBJ1-2, the V gene TRBV12-3 or TRBV12-4; the match to TRBD1 covers 8 bases. CDR3 length: 13 residues. Trimming removed 6 bases from V and 7 bases from J; junction bases left unmatched: 7.

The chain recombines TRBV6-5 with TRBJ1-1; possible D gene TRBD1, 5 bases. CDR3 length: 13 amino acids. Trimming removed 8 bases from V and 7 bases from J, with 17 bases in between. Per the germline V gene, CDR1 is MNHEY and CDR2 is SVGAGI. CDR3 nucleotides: TGTGCCAGCCTGGACACGCGGGAGGGTGAAGCTTTCTTT. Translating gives CASLDTREGEAFF.

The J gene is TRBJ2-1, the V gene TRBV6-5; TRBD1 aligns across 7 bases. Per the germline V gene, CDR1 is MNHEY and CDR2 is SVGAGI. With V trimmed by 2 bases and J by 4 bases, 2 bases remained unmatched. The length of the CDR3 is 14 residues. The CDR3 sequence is CASSYGTAYNEQFF. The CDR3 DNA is TGTGCCAGCAGTTACGGGACAGCTTACAATGAGCAGTTCTTC.

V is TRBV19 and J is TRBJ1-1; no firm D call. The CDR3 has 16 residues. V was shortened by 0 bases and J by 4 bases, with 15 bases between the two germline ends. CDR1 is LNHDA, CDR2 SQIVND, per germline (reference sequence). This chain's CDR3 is CASSIDLGHRGTEAFF. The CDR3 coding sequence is TGTGCCAGTAGTATAGATCTTGGCCATCGCGGCACTGAAGCTTTCTTT.

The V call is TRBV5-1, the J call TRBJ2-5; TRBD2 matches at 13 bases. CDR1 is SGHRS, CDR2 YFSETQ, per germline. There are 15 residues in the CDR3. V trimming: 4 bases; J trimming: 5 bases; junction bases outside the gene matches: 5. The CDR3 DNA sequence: TGCGCCAGCAGCCCGACTAGCGGGGGGTCGGAGACCCAGTACTTC. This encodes CASSPTSGGSETQYF.

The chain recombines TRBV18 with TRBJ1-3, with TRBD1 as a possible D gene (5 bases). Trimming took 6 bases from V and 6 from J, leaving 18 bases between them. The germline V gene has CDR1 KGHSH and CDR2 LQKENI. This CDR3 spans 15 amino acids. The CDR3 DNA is TGTGCCAGCTCTCCCACGCGGGGCACTCTAAACACCATATATTTT. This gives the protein CASSPTRGTLNTIYF.

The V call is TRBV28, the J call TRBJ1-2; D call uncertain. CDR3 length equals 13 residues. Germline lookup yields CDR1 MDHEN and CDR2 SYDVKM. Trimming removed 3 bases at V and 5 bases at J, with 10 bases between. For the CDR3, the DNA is TGTGCCAGCAGTTTTTCAGTTGCTTATGGCTACACCTTC. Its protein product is CASSFSVAYGYTF.